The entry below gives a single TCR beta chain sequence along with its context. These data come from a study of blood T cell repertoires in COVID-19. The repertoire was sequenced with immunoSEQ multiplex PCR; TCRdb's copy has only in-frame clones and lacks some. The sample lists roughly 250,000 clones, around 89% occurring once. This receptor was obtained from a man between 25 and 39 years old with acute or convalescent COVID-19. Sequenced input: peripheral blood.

Here the CDR3 reads CASSEFVSQPQHF. The CDR3 DNA sequence: TGCGCCAGCAGTGAGTTTGTGAGTCAGCCCCAGCATTTT. The chain combines TRBV10-2 with TRBJ1-5; D uncertain. V was trimmed by 1 base and J by 6 bases, leaving 7 bases between them. Germline CDR1 and CDR2: WSHSY and SAAADI. The CDR3 is made up of 13 amino acids.